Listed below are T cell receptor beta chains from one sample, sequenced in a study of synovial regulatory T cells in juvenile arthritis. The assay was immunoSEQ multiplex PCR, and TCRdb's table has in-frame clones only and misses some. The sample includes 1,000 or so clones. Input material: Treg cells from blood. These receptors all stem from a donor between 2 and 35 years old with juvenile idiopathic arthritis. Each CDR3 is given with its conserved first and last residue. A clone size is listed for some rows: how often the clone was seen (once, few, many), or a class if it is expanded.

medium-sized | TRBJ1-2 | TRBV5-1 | CASSQGQGTGGYTF
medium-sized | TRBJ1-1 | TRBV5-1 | CASSSQRNTEAFF
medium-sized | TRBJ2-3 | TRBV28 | CASGDWQGARDTQYF
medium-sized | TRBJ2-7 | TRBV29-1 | CSVGSREPYEQYF
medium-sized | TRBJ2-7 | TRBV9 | CASSAGTSGRFEQYF
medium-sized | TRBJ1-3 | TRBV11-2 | CASSLASPGSGNTIYF
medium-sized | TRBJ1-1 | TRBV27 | CASSFGQGREAFF
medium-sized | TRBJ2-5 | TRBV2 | CASSEREGTSGKYRETQYF
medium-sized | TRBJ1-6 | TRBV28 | CASTRRFNSPLHF
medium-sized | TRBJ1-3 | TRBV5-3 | CAGKLPGRGNTIYF
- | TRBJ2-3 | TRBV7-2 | CASRNVNPTDTQYF
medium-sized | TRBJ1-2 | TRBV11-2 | CASSWGRVSGYTF
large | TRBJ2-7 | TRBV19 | CASSMGPFNIPGQGYEQYF
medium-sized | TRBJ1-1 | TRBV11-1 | CASSLAVLNTEAFF
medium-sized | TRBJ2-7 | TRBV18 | CASSPVGTYEQYF
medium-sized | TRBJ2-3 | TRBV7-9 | CASSLALRDHSTDTQYF
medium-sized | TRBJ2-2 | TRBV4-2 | CASRPVRDRDVTGELFF
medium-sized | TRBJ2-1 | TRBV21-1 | CATKKRGPDNEQFF
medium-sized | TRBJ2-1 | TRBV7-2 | CASSRAGAVYNEQFF